This T cell receptor (beta chain) is from a study of T-cell reconstitution after alpha-beta-depleted transplantation in children. The sample holds many counts of this clonotype. The library targeted TCRbeta and was prepared with unique molecular identifiers. TCRdb processed the PCR reads anew with MiXCR; each CDR3 protein has one entry. The table lists about 340,000 distinct CDR3 sequences, approximately 10% of them singletons. CDR3 length: 15 residues. The V segment lost 4 bases and the J segment 9 bases; nucleotides outside the gene matches: 4. Germline assignment: CDR1 SEHNR and CDR2 FQNEAQ (reference sequence).

Sequenced here: PBMCs from the stem cell graft donor, sampled from the stem cell graft. V and J are TRBV7-9 and TRBJ1-6; 12 positions match TRBD1. The sequence was collected from a human donor who donated a stem cell graft to a child with acute lymphoblastic leukemia. The CDR3 reads CASSSGTGGVSPLHF. The CDR3 nucleotides read TGTGCCAGCAGCTCCGGGACAGGGGGCGTTTCACCCCTCCACTTT.